This T cell receptor (beta chain) appears in the sequencing data of a study of cytomegalovirus exposure and HLA in healthy donors. Study results and limitations: Specificity of three CMV-associated chains for CMV antigens was verified in vitro. Solely CMV serostatus was available to characterize immune exposure. There were about 160 TCR beta chains listed as cytomegalovirus-associated. Being productive about 87% or about 30% of the time was typical of most TCR beta V segments in an earlier analysis.

Concerning this clone itself: Its target is unknown.

In the PCR, 60 Vbeta and 13 Jbeta primers were used. The method was immunoSEQ multiplex PCR; TCRdb's version includes in-frame clones alone and lacks a portion of them. The table shows 150,000 or so clones, with 65% to 80% occurring only once. This CDR3 spans 17 amino acids. CDR1 and CDR2 from the germline V gene are SEHNR and FQNEAQ (reference sequence). After removal of 5 bases from V and 6 bases from J, the junction contained 11 bases not matched to a gene. This TCR derives from a woman aged 40 to 50 in good health and CMV-seropositive. Material for sequencing was PBMCs. The chain carries TRBV7-9 and TRBJ2-3; 13 nucleotides match TRBD2. The CDR3 spells CASSPSTSGGAADTQYF. Written as DNA, the CDR3 is TGTGCCAGCAGCCCTTCTACTAGCGGGGGGGCCGCGGATACGCAGTATTTT.